A selection of T cell receptor beta chains follows, all from one sample in a study of blood T cells in healthy people across ages. From the 5' RACE reads, TCRdb called clonotypes with MiXCR, one entry per CDR3 protein. Here the sample spans about 650,000 distinct CDR3 sequences, over 40% being singletons. The sequencing sample was made of blood. These receptors were obtained from a woman aged 80 or over in good health. CDR3s include the opening cysteine and the closing phenylalanine or tryptophan. The D gene is left open where the match is weak. Only part of the rows carry a size: once, few, many, or a class if the clone is expanded.

D: NA; size: NA; V: TRBV29-1; J: TRBJ2-4; DNA: TGCAGCGTTGGGGAGGTAGACGGGATAAAAAACATTCAGTACTTC; CDR3: CSVGEVDGIKNIQYF
D: NA; size: many; V: TRBV20-1; J: TRBJ1-4; DNA: TGCAGTGCTAGGGTCCGGGAAAAACTGTTTTTT; CDR3: CSARVREKLFF
D: NA; size: NA; V: TRBV15; J: TRBJ2-4; DNA: TGTGCCACCAGCCATGAGGGGGGTGACCACATTCAGTACTTC; CDR3: CATSHEGGDHIQYF
D: NA; size: few; V: TRBV7-9; J: TRBJ1-1; DNA: TGTGCCAGCAGCTATCAAACAGGGTTAGGCACTGAAGCTTTCTTT; CDR3: CASSYQTGLGTEAFF
D: NA; size: few; V: TRBV12-3/TRBV12-4; J: TRBJ1-2; DNA: TGTGCCAGCAGTTTAAACAGTAACTATGGCTACACCTTC; CDR3: CASSLNSNYGYTF
D: NA; size: NA; V: TRBV5-6; J: TRBJ2-3; DNA: TGTGCCAGCGATGATCTCGGGAAAGATACGCAGTATTTT; CDR3: CASDDLGKDTQYF
D: NA; size: few; V: TRBV7-9; J: TRBJ2-2; DNA: TGTGCCAGCAGCCCGCCTCTAGGGGGGCCTAGGACCGGGGAGCTGTTTTTT; CDR3: CASSPPLGGPRTGELFF
D: NA; size: NA; V: TRBV4-1; J: TRBJ2-2; DNA: TGCGCCAGCAGCCAAGATGTGGCCCGTACGGGGGAGCTGTTTTTT; CDR3: CASSQDVARTGELFF
D: NA; size: NA; V: TRBV12-3/TRBV12-4; J: TRBJ2-1; DNA: TGTGCCAGCAGCCCCGGGCAGGCGAGGGATGAGCAGTTCTTC; CDR3: CASSPGQARDEQFF
D: TRBD2; size: few; V: TRBV20-1; J: TRBJ2-2; DNA: TGCAGTGCTGAATCGACTAGCGGGCCCAGGAACACCGGGGAGCTGTTTTTT; CDR3: CSAESTSGPRNTGELFF
D: NA; size: many; V: TRBV28; J: TRBJ2-1; DNA: TGTGCCAGCAGTCTCCCGGGAAGGAATGAGCAGTTCTTC; CDR3: CASSLPGRNEQFF
D: NA; size: NA; V: TRBV7-9; J: TRBJ2-3; DNA: TGTGCCAGCAGCGCCCCTCGACAGATTTCTAGCACAGATACGCAGTATTTT; CDR3: CASSAPRQISSTDTQYF
D: NA; size: NA; V: TRBV7-6; J: TRBJ1-2; DNA: TGTGCCAGCAGCTTTCCCTCGAACTATGGCTACACCTTC; CDR3: CASSFPSNYGYTF
D: TRBD2; size: many; V: TRBV20-1; J: TRBJ2-3; DNA: TGCAGTGCTCAGAGCGGGACGGGCACAGATACGCAGTATTTT; CDR3: CSAQSGTGTDTQYF
D: NA; size: NA; V: TRBV7-9; J: TRBJ1-1; DNA: TGTGCCAGCAGCCCCCAGGGGCTCGGCACTGAAGCTTTCTTT; CDR3: CASSPQGLGTEAFF
D: NA; size: once; V: TRBV28; J: TRBJ2-5; DNA: TGTGCCAGCAGTGGTTGGACAGAAGAGACCCAGTACTTC; CDR3: CASSGWTEETQYF
D: NA; size: many; V: TRBV4-2; J: TRBJ1-6; DNA: TGTGCCAGCAGCCAAGCCGGGGTGCCGGGACTCTATAATTCACCCCTCCACTTT; CDR3: CASSQAGVPGLYNSPLHF
D: NA; size: many; V: TRBV27; J: TRBJ2-1; DNA: TGTGCCAGCAGCTCAGGACTGAACAATGAGCAGTTCTTC; CDR3: CASSSGLNNEQFF
D: TRBD2; size: NA; V: TRBV28; J: TRBJ2-1; DNA: TGTGCCAGCAGTTCTCTACTGGCGGGGGGCATGAATGAGCAGTTCTTC; CDR3: CASSSLLAGGMNEQFF
D: TRBD2; size: NA; V: TRBV6-6; J: TRBJ2-7; DNA: TGTGCCAGCATGCCCCGGGGCGGGAGATACGAGCAGTACTTC; CDR3: CASMPRGGRYEQYF
D: NA; size: many; V: TRBV5-1; J: TRBJ2-1; DNA: TGCGCCAGCAGCTTGGAGGGGGGCGCCTCCTACAATGAGCAGTTCTTC; CDR3: CASSLEGGASYNEQFF
D: NA; size: many; V: TRBV12-3/TRBV12-4; J: TRBJ2-1; DNA: TGTGCCAGCAGTTCGCAGGGAACCGGCAATGAGCAGTTCTTC; CDR3: CASSSQGTGNEQFF
D: TRBD1; size: NA; V: TRBV12-3/TRBV12-4; J: TRBJ2-3; DNA: TGTGCCAGCACCCTGGGGGACAGGGGTATAGATACGCAGTATTTT; CDR3: CASTLGDRGIDTQYF
D: NA; size: many; V: TRBV3-1; J: TRBJ2-5; DNA: TGTGCCAGCAGCCATAATGGGGGGTCCCAAGAGACCCAGTACTTC; CDR3: CASSHNGGSQETQYF
D: TRBD2; size: many; V: TRBV20-1; J: TRBJ2-1; DNA: TGCAGCCGGCGGGGGGTTGCGGAAAATGAGCAGTTCTTC; CDR3: CSRRGVAENEQFF
D: TRBD1; size: NA; V: TRBV7-2; J: TRBJ1-1; DNA: TGTGCCAGCAGCTCCGACAGGGTGTTTTTCTTT; CDR3: CASSSDRVFFF
D: NA; size: many; V: TRBV15; J: TRBJ1-6; DNA: TGTGCCACCAGCAGAGAAGCGGAAAATTCACCCCTCCACTTT; CDR3: CATSREAENSPLHF
D: TRBD1; size: NA; V: TRBV12-3/TRBV12-4; J: TRBJ2-2; DNA: TGTGCCAGCAGGTCCACCGGGACAGGGGCTAACACCGGGGAGCTGTTTTTT; CDR3: CASRSTGTGANTGELFF
D: TRBD1; size: many; V: TRBV6-5; J: TRBJ1-1; DNA: TGTGCCAGCAGCCGACAAGGGACAGGGAACGTAGCTTTCTTT; CDR3: CASSRQGTGNVAFF
D: TRBD2; size: NA; V: TRBV6-6; J: TRBJ2-5; DNA: TGTGCCAGCAGTTACGACTTGCTAAGGCTAGCGGAAGAGACCCAGTACTTC; CDR3: CASSYDLLRLAEETQYF
D: TRBD2; size: NA; V: TRBV5-1; J: TRBJ2-7; DNA: TGCGCCGGCAAAGCGGGGGGGCCCTACGAGCAGTACTTC; CDR3: CAGKAGGPYEQYF
D: NA; size: many; V: TRBV6-5; J: TRBJ1-6; DNA: TGTGCCAGCAGAGCGAACGTCAATTCACCCCTCCACTTT; CDR3: CASRANVNSPLHF
D: NA; size: many; V: TRBV12-3/TRBV12-4; J: TRBJ1-2; DNA: TGTGCCAGCAGTTTAGAGAGATTCTTGACCGCTCCAAACTATGGCTACACCTTC; CDR3: CASSLERFLTAPNYGYTF
D: NA; size: NA; V: TRBV5-8; J: TRBJ2-7; DNA: TGTGCCAGCAGCTTGTGGCAGGCGGGGGAGCAGTACTTC; CDR3: CASSLWQAGEQYF
D: NA; size: few; V: TRBV7-8; J: TRBJ2-2; DNA: TGTGCCAGCAGCTCCCCAAGGGGGGCCGGGGAGCTGTTTTTT; CDR3: CASSSPRGAGELFF
D: TRBD2; size: few; V: TRBV12-3/TRBV12-4; J: TRBJ2-2; DNA: TGTGCCAGCAGTCAAGGACTAGCGGCGAACACCGGGGAGCTGTTTTTT; CDR3: CASSQGLAANTGELFF
D: NA; size: many; V: TRBV28; J: TRBJ2-7; DNA: TGTGCCAGCAGTTCCATAGGGAGTCCCCATAACTACGAGCAGTACTTC; CDR3: CASSSIGSPHNYEQYF
D: NA; size: few; V: TRBV12-3/TRBV12-4; J: TRBJ2-7; DNA: TGTGCCAGCAGCCTTTTGTGGGGGGGGCGAGAGCAGTACTTC; CDR3: CASSLLWGGREQYF
D: NA; size: NA; V: TRBV10-3; J: TRBJ2-7; DNA: TGTGCCATCAGTGAGTCGACGTTTGCCGACGAGCAGTACTTC; CDR3: CAISESTFADEQYF
D: TRBD2; size: NA; V: TRBV6-2/TRBV6-3; J: TRBJ2-3; DNA: TGTGCCAGCAGTTGGCCGGGACTAGCGGATACGCAGTATTTT; CDR3: CASSWPGLADTQYF
D: TRBD2; size: NA; V: TRBV29-1; J: TRBJ2-5; DNA: TGCAGCGTTGAAAGGGGGACTAGTTGGGGAGAGACCCAGTACTTC; CDR3: CSVERGTSWGETQYF
D: NA; size: NA; V: TRBV5-1; J: TRBJ2-5; DNA: TGCGCCAGCAGCTTGATGGGAAGGGGAGTAGAGACCCAGTACTTC; CDR3: CASSLMGRGVETQYF
D: NA; size: many; V: TRBV5-1; J: TRBJ2-3; DNA: TGCGCCAGCGCCACAGGCCAGGCGTCTAGCACAGATACGCAGTATTTT; CDR3: CASATGQASSTDTQYF
D: NA; size: NA; V: TRBV30; J: TRBJ2-7; DNA: TGTGCCGGGAGCCAATCTCGCGAGCAGTACTTC; CDR3: CAGSQSREQYF
D: NA; size: many; V: TRBV5-1; J: TRBJ1-5; DNA: TGCGCCAGCAGCTTTTCAGGGTACGATCAGCCCCAGCATTTT; CDR3: CASSFSGYDQPQHF
D: NA; size: once; V: TRBV7-9; J: TRBJ2-1; DNA: TGTGTCAGCGACCAGGATCATTGGCACAATGAGCAGTTCTTC; CDR3: CVSDQDHWHNEQFF
D: NA; size: NA; V: TRBV6-2/TRBV6-3; J: TRBJ2-1; DNA: TGTGCCGTCAATAGTAACTTCCTCTACAATGAGCAGTTCTTC; CDR3: CAVNSNFLYNEQFF
D: TRBD1; size: few; V: TRBV3-1; J: TRBJ1-2; DNA: TGTGCCAGCAGCCAATTACAGGGGGCAAACTATGGCTACACCTTC; CDR3: CASSQLQGANYGYTF
D: NA; size: many; V: TRBV5-1; J: TRBJ2-1; DNA: TGCGCCAGCAGCCCGGACGGGACCTACAATTTAAATGAGCAGTTCTTC; CDR3: CASSPDGTYNLNEQFF
D: TRBD2; size: few; V: TRBV5-1; J: TRBJ2-1; DNA: TGCGCCAGCAGCTTATCCCCCCTAGCGGGGGGGCGTAATGAGCAGTTCTTC; CDR3: CASSLSPLAGGRNEQFF
D: TRBD2; size: NA; V: TRBV27; J: TRBJ2-4; DNA: TGTGCCAGCAGCTTATCGCTTAGCGGGAAAAACATTCAGTACTTC; CDR3: CASSLSLSGKNIQYF
D: TRBD1; size: NA; V: TRBV12-3/TRBV12-4; J: TRBJ2-3; DNA: TGTGCCAGCAGTTCTGGAAGGACAGGGGCGGGTGCAGATACGCAGTATTTT; CDR3: CASSSGRTGAGADTQYF
D: TRBD1; size: NA; V: TRBV7-9; J: TRBJ2-7; DNA: TGTGCCAGCAGCTTCCGACCGGGACAGGCTCCCTACGAGCAGTACTTC; CDR3: CASSFRPGQAPYEQYF
D: NA; size: once; V: TRBV5-1; J: TRBJ2-7; DNA: TGCGCCAGCAGCATACAGGGATTTTCCTACGAGCAGTACTTC; CDR3: CASSIQGFSYEQYF
D: NA; size: many; V: TRBV11-1; J: TRBJ2-1; DNA: TGTGCCAGCAGCTTAAGAAGATCCTCCTACAATGAGCAGTTCTTC; CDR3: CASSLRRSSYNEQFF